The next 14 T cell receptor beta chains were all read from a single sample in a study of T cell responses to AZD1222 COVID-19 vaccine. Here immunoSEQ multiplex PCR was the method, and the copy in TCRdb shows in-frame clones only, minus some. This table has more than 80,000 clones, approximately 85% appearing once. The specimen comprised peripheral blood, sampled 28 days after the second AZD1222 dose. The receptors shown here come from an adult who received the AZD1222 COVID-19 vaccine.

There are a few counts of this clone. This chain links TRBV11-2 with TRBJ2-2, with D hard to call. The V and J ends lost 5 bases and 6 bases respectively, with 7 bases between them. Looked up from germline, CDR1 is SGHAT and CDR2 is FQNNGV. This CDR3 has 12 amino acids. In nucleotides, the CDR3 is TGTGCCAGCAGCCAAACGCCCGGGGAGCTGTTTTTT. Protein: CASSQTPGELFF.

This rearrangement joins TRBV27 to TRBJ1-1; tentative D call: TRBD1 (5 bases). Per the germline V gene, CDR1 is MNHEY and CDR2 is SMNVEV (reference sequence). The CDR3 contains 13 residues. Trimming left V 3 bases short and J 1 base short, with 6 bases between. CDR3 bases: TGTGCCAGCAGTTTCGGGGCGAACACTGAAGCTTTCTTT. Its protein is CASSFGANTEAFF.

This clone is a singleton in its sample. The chain couples TRBV28 to TRBJ2-7; 8 nucleotides align to TRBD2. The V gene end was trimmed by 6 bases and the J gene end by 2 bases; junction bases not matched to a gene: 6. The CDR3 covers 14 residues. Germline V gene lookup returns CDR1 MDHEN and CDR2 SYDVKM. The CDR3 bases are TGTGCCAGCAGACCCGGGAGGGCGACCTACGAGCAGTACTTC. Protein sequence: CASRPGRATYEQYF.

This clone was detected once. The chain links TRBV29-1 to TRBJ2-7; 7 bases line up with TRBD2. From germline, CDR1 is SQVTM and CDR2 ANQGSEA. Trimming at V came to 4 bases and at J to 4 bases, leaving 4 bases not matched to a gene. The CDR3 runs to 12 residues. Here the CDR3 DNA reads TGCAGCGTTGGAGACGGGAGGTACGAGCAGTACTTC. It specifies CSVGDGRYEQYF.

The gene calls are TRBV28 and TRBJ1-6; TRBD1 matches 9 bases. J gave up 9 bases and V 4 bases, and 7 bases lay outside the gene matches. CDR3 size: 15 residues. Germline CDR1 reads MDHEN; CDR2 reads SYDVKM. CDR3: CASSYSTGGSSPLHF. For the CDR3, the DNA is TGTGCCAGCAGTTATTCGACAGGGGGAAGTTCACCCCTCCACTTT.

This clone was seen just once. This chain links TRBV3-1 (or the pseudogene TRBV3-2) with TRBJ1-2; no clear D gene. Germline CDR1 and CDR2: LGHDT and YNNKEL (reference sequence). Trimming pared 0 bases from V and 8 bases from J, leaving 10 bases between. This CDR3 spans 13 amino acids. The CDR3 protein is CASSQDAWRGYTF. The CDR3 nucleotides read TGTGCCAGCAGCCAAGATGCCTGGCGGGGCTACACCTTC.

This clone appeared once. The chain has TRBV7-9 and TRBJ1-2; D remains unclear. The CDR3 covers 15 residues. V was cut by 5 bases and J by 2 bases, with 15 bases left in between. Looked up from germline, CDR1 is SEHNR and CDR2 is FQNEAQ (reference sequence). The CDR3, as DNA: TGTGCCAGCAGCAACCTATTCGGGAAGAACTATGGCTACACCTTC. It yields the protein CASSNLFGKNYGYTF.

The chain is built from TRBV9 and TRBJ2-1, with D possibly TRBD1 on 6 matching bases. The CDR3 runs to 15 residues. The germline V and J ends were trimmed by 2 bases and 2 bases, with 11 bases remaining between them. Per germline, CDR1 SGDLS and CDR2 YYNGEE. The CDR3 protein is CASSVKGDPYNEQFF. The CDR3 DNA reads TGTGCCAGCAGCGTCAAGGGGGATCCCTACAATGAGCAGTTCTTC. Looking up the rest from reference TRBV9 and TRBJ2-1 gives the full variable domain: DSGVTQTPKHLITATGQRVTLRCSPRSGDLSVYWYQQSLDQGLQFLIQYYNGEERAKGNILERFSAQQFPDLHSELNLSSLELGDSALYFCASSVKGDPYNEQFFGPGTRLTVL.

V gene TRBV30 combines with J gene TRBJ2-7, with TRBD2 matching 7 bases. The CDR3 covers 14 residues. Trimming at V came to 0 bases and at J to 2 bases, leaving 4 bases not matched to a gene. Per the germline V gene, CDR1 is GTSNPN and CDR2 is SVGIG (reference sequence). In nucleotides, the CDR3 is TGTGCCTGGAGTGTTGGGGGGGTGACCTACGAGCAGTACTTC. Residues: CAWSVGGVTYEQYF.

This clone showed up just a few times. The chain employs TRBV19 and TRBJ1-1, with D perhaps matching TRBD1 (5 bases). The CDR3 totals 15 residues. Trimming took 3 bases from V and 4 from J, leaving 15 bases between them. CDR1 and CDR2 from the germline V gene are LNHDA and SQIVND (reference sequence). CDR3 sequence reads: CASSMAQGGVTEAFF. The CDR3 DNA follows: TGTGCCAGTAGTATGGCGCAGGGTGGGGTCACTGAAGCTTTCTTT.

The chain combines TRBV5-3 with TRBJ2-7; 10 positions match TRBD1. TRBV5-3 is marked as an open reading frame, function uncertain. V was pared by 4 bases and J by 7 bases, with 8 bases of the junction left unmatched. The CDR3 runs to 14 residues. The CDR3 here is CARSLGQGGSEQYF. The CDR3 DNA follows: TGTGCCAGAAGCCTAGGACAGGGGGGAAGTGAGCAGTACTTC.

The chain couples TRBV2 to TRBJ1-5; no reliable D call. CDR3 length: 13 residues. V was shortened by 4 bases and J by 5 bases, with 9 bases between the two germline ends. The V gene's germline CDR1 is SNHLY and CDR2 FYNNEI. The chain's CDR3 is CASSGARDQPQHF. For the CDR3, the DNA is TGTGCCAGCAGTGGGGCGAGGGATCAGCCCCAGCATTTT. Drawing the rest from reference TRBV2 and TRBJ1-5, the complete variable domain is EPEVTQTPSHQVTQMGQEVILRCVPISNHLYFYWYRQILGQKVEFLVSFYNNEISEKSEIFDDQFSVERPDGSNFTLKIRSTKLEDSAMYFCASSGARDQPQHFGDGTRLSIL.

CDR3 loop: CASSIDPMGRGLNTEAFF. CDR3 DNA sequence: TGTGCCAGTAGTATAGATCCCATGGGCAGGGGCCTAAACACTGAAGCTTTCTTT. The gene calls are TRBV19 and TRBJ1-1, with D maybe TRBD1 (6 bases). V lost 0 bases and J 2 bases, leaving 19 bases between the germline ends. The CDR3 covers 18 residues. In germline, CDR1 is LNHDA, CDR2 SQIVND (reference sequence).

This clone was detected once. The V and J genes are TRBV5-1 and TRBJ2-5; D gene ambiguous. Germline V gene data show CDR1 as SGHRS and CDR2 as YFSETQ. V lost 6 bases to trimming and J lost 3 bases, with 18 bases between them. The CDR3 covers 15 residues. The CDR3 sequence: CASTSRRGREETQYF. The DNA of the CDR3 is TGCGCCAGCACCTCACGTCGAGGCAGAGAAGAGACCCAGTACTTC.